Following are 20 T cell receptor beta chains from one sample sequenced in a study of response to subunit inactivated influenza vaccine. TCRdb analysed the RT-PCR reads with MiXCR anew, one entry per CDR3 protein. The sample includes about 570,000 distinct CDR3 sequences, over 9% seen only once; the top ten take approximately 10%. The same sample was also studied in work on T cells expressing NK-cell markers. That source notes: Beta-chain TCR cDNA was generated via 5'RACE template switching with UMIs.

This sample comprised PBMCs from blood, obtained on the day of vaccination. These receptor sequences come from a man in his forties or fifties who received an inactivated influenza vaccine.

This clonotype was observed a handful of times. V is TRBV27 and J is TRBJ2-7, with TRBD1 identical over 9 bases. The CDR3 has 14 residues. V lost 5 bases, J lost 2 bases, and 4 bases stayed unmatched. Germline V gene sequence: CDR1 MNHEY, CDR2 SMNVEV (reference sequence). The CDR3 bases are TGTGCCAGCAGTCACGGGACAGGGCCCTACGAGCAGTACTTC. Amino acid sequence: CASSHGTGPYEQYF.

This clonotype was found a few times. The chain employs TRBV20-1 and TRBJ1-6, with D maybe TRBD1 (6 bases). In germline, CDR1 is DFQATT, CDR2 SNEGSKA (reference sequence). The CDR3 has 16 residues. V gave up 4 bases and J gave up 7 bases, with 20 bases separating them. CDR3 residues: CSATTAGQRLNSPLHF. As DNA, the CDR3 is TGCAGTGCTACCACAGCCGGACAGCGGTTAAATTCACCCCTCCACTTT.

This clonotype was found many times. The chain has TRBV28 and TRBJ2-3; possible D gene TRBD1, 5 bases. The CDR3 is 15 residues long. CDR1 and CDR2 (germline): MDHEN, SYDVKM. V lost 2 bases and J 3 bases, leaving 12 bases between the germline ends. The CDR3 DNA reads TGTGCCAGCAGTTTAGGGGCCAGAATTACAGATACGCAGTATTTT. It yields the protein CASSLGARITDTQYF.

At least ten counts were recorded for this clonotype. The chain uses TRBV24-1 and TRBJ2-1; TRBD2 might be the D (6 bases). Trimming cost V 5 bases and J 2 bases, with 15 bases left between them. CDR1 and CDR2 from the germline V gene are KGHDR and SFDVKD. The CDR3 is 16 residues long. The CDR3 here is CATSAPDGSPYNEQFF. The CDR3 bases are TGTGCCACCAGTGCCCCCGACGGGAGTCCCTACAATGAGCAGTTCTTC.

The V call is TRBV9, the J call TRBJ2-3; 8 nucleotides match TRBD1. CDR1 and CDR2 from the germline V gene are SGDLS and YYNGEE. CDR3 length equals 18 residues. V lost 4 bases to trimming and J lost 2 bases; unmatched junction nucleotides: 15. CDR3 bases: TGTGCCAGCAGCCCCAGACCCCGGACAGGGACCAACACAGATACGCAGTATTTT. This codes for CASSPRPRTGTNTDTQYF.

The rearrangement joins TRBV29-1 to TRBJ1-1; TRBD1 is a possible D gene (5 bases). V was cut by 1 base and J by 1 base, with 10 bases left in between. CDR1 SQVTM and CDR2 ANQGSEA come from the germline V gene. The CDR3 covers 14 residues. The CDR3 protein is CSVEGGQGNTEAFF. In DNA, the CDR3 is TGCAGCGTTGAAGGTGGGCAGGGGAACACTGAAGCTTTCTTT.

The rearrangement links TRBV29-1 to TRBJ2-3; D is tentatively TRBD1 or TRBD2 (5 bases each). This CDR3 has 15 amino acids. Trimming pared 5 bases from V and 2 bases from J, leaving 17 bases between. Germline values: CDR1 SQVTM, CDR2 ANQGSEA. The CDR3 DNA sequence: TGCAGCGTTACCACGGGGCAGTCGGTCACAGATACGCAGTATTTT. This encodes CSVTTGQSVTDTQYF.

This clonotype turned up a few times. CDR3 protein: CSARGARSAGELFF. In DNA form, the CDR3 reads TGCAGTGCTAGAGGGGCTAGGTCCGCCGGGGAGCTGTTTTTT. The genes are TRBV20-1 and TRBJ2-2; no definite D call. The CDR3 is 14 amino acids. Deletions cut 1 base from V and 6 bases from J, with 12 bases between. The germline V gene encodes CDR1 DFQATT and CDR2 SNEGSKA (reference sequence).

A few counts support this clonotype. The chain couples TRBV7-9 to TRBJ1-3, with 7 bases fitting TRBD1. Per the germline V gene, CDR1 is SEHNR and CDR2 is FQNEAQ (reference sequence). The junction had 5 bases not matched to a gene; V was cut back by 0 bases and J by 0 bases. This CDR3 contains 17 residues. DNA of the CDR3: TGTGCCAGCAGCTTAGCGTTGTACAGGGGCTCTGGAAACACCATATATTTT. Its translation is CASSLALYRGSGNTIYF.

The genes are TRBV7-2 and TRBJ2-7; the match to TRBD1 covers 9 bases. The germline gives CDR1 SGHTA, CDR2 FQGNSA. CDR3 size: 15 residues. V lost 1 base to trimming and J lost 2 bases; unmatched junction nucleotides: 3. Here the CDR3 DNA reads TGTGCCAGCAGCTTAGAATGGACAGGGGCCTACGAGCAGTACTTC. Protein product: CASSLEWTGAYEQYF. The entire variable domain, with the rest obtained from reference TRBV7-2 and TRBJ2-7, is as follows: GAGVSQSPSNKVTEKGKDVELRCDPISGHTALYWYRQSLGQGLEFLIYFQGNSAPDKSGLPSDRFSAERTGGSVSTLTIQRTQQEDSAVYLCASSLEWTGAYEQYFGPGTRLTVT.

This clonotype was seen only a few times. V and J are TRBV30 and TRBJ1-4, with D possibly being TRBD1 (6 bases). The germline V gene encodes CDR1 GTSNPN and CDR2 SVGIG (reference sequence). Trimming left V 0 bases short and J 8 bases short, with 16 bases between. The CDR3 has 15 amino acids. CDR3 loop: CAWSVLGGSGEKLFF. CDR3 sequence (DNA): TGTGCCTGGAGTGTACTTGGGGGCAGCGGGGAAAAACTGTTTTTT.

In this sample, this clonotype turned up many times. V usage is TRBV28 and J usage is TRBJ2-7; no clear D gene. This CDR3 comprises 13 residues. Between the trimmed V and J ends, which lost 5 bases and 0 bases, there was a span of 8 bases. CDR1 and CDR2 (germline): MDHEN, SYDVKM. CDR3 nucleotides: TGTGCCAGCAGTCATTCCAGCTCCTACGAGCAGTACTTC. Translating gives CASSHSSSYEQYF.

This clonotype was picked up a small number of times. The V gene is TRBV7-3, the J gene TRBJ1-1; D unclear. The CDR3 contains 13 residues. Germline CDR1 reads SGHTA; CDR2 reads FQGTGA. The ends were cut back, 0 bases at V and 5 bases at J, with 7 bases in the middle. CDR3 residues: CASSLTRRTEAFF. The DNA of the CDR3 is TGTGCCAGCAGCTTAACGAGGCGTACTGAAGCTTTCTTT. The full variable domain, rest sourced from reference TRBV7-3 and TRBJ1-1, is GAGVSQTPSNKVTEKGKYVELRCDPISGHTALYWYRQSLGQGPEFLIYFQGTGAADDSGLPNDRFFAVRPEGSVSTLKIQRTERGDSAVYLCASSLTRRTEAFFGQGTRLTVV.

In its sample, this clonotype was seen many times. The J gene is TRBJ1-2, the V gene TRBV10-3, with 8 positions matching TRBD1. The CDR3 is 16 amino acids. Germline-derived CDR1 and CDR2 are ENHRY and SYGVKD. J lost 2 bases, V lost 6 bases, and 11 bases had no gene match. The CDR3 DNA follows: TGTGCCATCAGGGGGACAGGAGATCCTCCAAACTATGGCTACACCTTC. Translated, it gives CAIRGTGDPPNYGYTF.

The rearrangement links TRBV20-1 to TRBJ2-5; D gene unclear. Germline values: CDR1 DFQATT, CDR2 SNEGSKA (reference sequence). This CDR3 has 13 amino acids. Trimming removed 0 bases from V and 6 bases from J, with 11 bases in between. In nucleotides, the CDR3 is TGCAGTGCTAGAGAGCAGGCCCGGCAGACCCAGTACTTC. This codes for CSAREQARQTQYF.

The chain employs TRBV18 and TRBJ2-1, with 7 bases aligning to TRBD2. The CDR3 has 14 amino acids. The V gene end was trimmed by 5 bases and the J gene end by 6 bases; junction bases not matched to a gene: 7. Germline V lookup: CDR1 KGHSH, CDR2 LQKENI. The CDR3 nucleotides read TGTGCCAGCTCATTTGTCAGGGAGGGCAATGAGCAGTTCTTC. It translates to CASSFVREGNEQFF.

Concerning this clonotype itself: As the CDR3 is not closed by the conserved phenylalanine or tryptophan, this likely results from a read error. J is TRBJ1-2 and V is TRBV7-9, with D unclear. The CDR3 length is 16 residues. From germline, CDR1 is SEHNR and CDR2 FQNEAQ (reference sequence). Trimming left V 4 bases short and J 0 bases short, with 15 bases between. The CDR3 region has the DNA TGTGCCAGCAGCTACCGGCAGGCGCAGGCTAACTATGGCTACACCGTC. This encodes CASSYRQAQANYGYTV.

This clonotype has a count of ten or more. The chain is built from TRBV12-3 or TRBV12-4 and TRBJ2-3; D is perhaps TRBD1 (5 bases). This CDR3 spans 13 amino acids. Trimming left V 5 bases short and J 2 bases short, with 8 bases between. The CDR3 protein is CASSLTDTDTQYF. The CDR3 nucleotides are TGTGCCAGCAGTCTGACAGACACAGATACGCAGTATTTT.

This clonotype was recorded a few times. This chain connects TRBV28 to TRBJ1-1; D possibly corresponds to TRBD1 (6 bases). V lost 5 bases to trimming and J lost 6 bases, with 13 bases between them. CDR3 length: 13 amino acids. In germline, CDR1 is MDHEN, CDR2 SYDVKM. The CDR3 region has the DNA TGTGCCAGCAGTCCCGCAGGGGTCGCTGAAGCTTTCTTT. It specifies CASSPAGVAEAFF.

V gene TRBV15 combines with J gene TRBJ2-7; D may be TRBD1 (6 bases). The CDR3 has 13 amino acids. Trimming pared 6 bases from V and 2 bases from J, leaving 11 bases between. The germline V gene has CDR1 LNHNV and CDR2 YYDKDF (reference sequence). CDR3 nucleotide sequence: TGTGCCACCAGGTCCGGGGACACCTACGAGCAGTACTTC. Its protein is CATRSGDTYEQYF.